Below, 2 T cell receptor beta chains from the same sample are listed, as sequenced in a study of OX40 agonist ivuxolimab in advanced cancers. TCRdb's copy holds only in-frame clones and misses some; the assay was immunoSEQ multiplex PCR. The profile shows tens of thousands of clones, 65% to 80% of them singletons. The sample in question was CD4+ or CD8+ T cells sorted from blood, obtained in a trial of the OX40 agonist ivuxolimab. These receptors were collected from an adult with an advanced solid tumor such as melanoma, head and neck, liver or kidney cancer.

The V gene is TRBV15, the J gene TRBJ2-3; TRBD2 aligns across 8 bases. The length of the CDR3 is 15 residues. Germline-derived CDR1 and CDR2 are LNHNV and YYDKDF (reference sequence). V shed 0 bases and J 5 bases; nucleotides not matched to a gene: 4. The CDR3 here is CATSRERGGKDTQYF. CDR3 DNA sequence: TGTGCCACCAGCAGAGAGCGCGGGGGGAAAGATACGCAGTATTTT. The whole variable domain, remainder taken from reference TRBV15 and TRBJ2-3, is DAMVIQNPRYQVTQFGKPVTLSCSQTLNHNVMYWYQQKSSQAPKLLFHYYDKDFNNEADTPDNFQSRRPNTSFCFLDIRSPGLGDTAMYLCATSRERGGKDTQYFGPGTRLTVL.

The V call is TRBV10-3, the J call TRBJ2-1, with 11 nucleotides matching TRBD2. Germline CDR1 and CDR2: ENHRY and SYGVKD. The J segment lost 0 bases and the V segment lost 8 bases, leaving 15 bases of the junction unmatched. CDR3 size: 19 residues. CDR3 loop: CAIGAGKTSGVSSYNEQFF. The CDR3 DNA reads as TGTGCCATCGGAGCAGGCAAGACTAGCGGGGTTAGCTCCTACAATGAGCAGTTCTTC.